The TCR beta chain under discussion was sequenced for a study of T cells in Graves' hyperthyroidism and ophthalmopathy. Study conclusions and caveats: Most thyroid clonotypes expanded above 0.001 appeared in blood too.

The investigators amplified TCR beta CDR3 regions from RNA transcripts. In the first-round RT-PCR of the TCR CDR3, the HTBI primer set was used. TCRdb fed the multiplex PCR reads into MiXCR, producing one record per CDR3 protein. The sample includes about 540,000 distinct CDR3 sequences, 40% to 55% seen only once; the top ten take about 7.8%. The CDR3 is made up of 12 amino acids. Trimming cost V 0 bases and J 7 bases, with 9 bases left between them. Germline CDR1 and CDR2: DFQATT and SNEGSKA (reference sequence). This clonotype was observed at least ten times. The antigen remains undetermined. Patients with uncontrolled infections, other autoimmune diseases, pregnancy or lactation were excluded. Diagnoses rested on clinical symptoms, serum thyroxine and TRAb, thyroid ultrasound and orbital computed tomography.

The chain joins TRBV20-1 to TRBJ1-2; D might be TRBD1 (6 bases). Sequencing was carried out using peripheral blood or thyroid tissue (not recorded which). The receptor was isolated from a woman aged 18-30 years with Graves' hyperthyroidism. The CDR3 reads CSARDSGVGYTF. CDR3 nucleotides: TGCAGTGCTAGAGATTCAGGGGTTGGCTACACCTTC.